This record concerns one T cell receptor (beta chain) sequence. The CDR3 contains 15 residues. Germline trimming cut 2 bases from V and 7 bases from J; bases unmatched to any gene: 5. The germline V gene has CDR1 SNHLY and CDR2 FYNNEI. CD8+ and CD4+ T cells from blood underwent TCR beta sequencing, which was carried out in a high-throughput format. The multiple sclerosis control group was made up of treatment-naive patients with stable or active relapsing-remitting disease. Both CD4+ and CD8+ T cells were negatively isolated, and TEMRA cells underwent FACS enrichment. The source of the sample is a study of CD8 T cells in Susac syndrome. With random hexamers, 0.5 to 1 ug RNA was reverse transcribed. TCR beta CDR3 was amplified by immunoSEQ covering 54 Vbeta and 13 Jbeta. TCRdb reanalysed the immunoSEQ multiplex PCR reads using MiXCR and keeps one entry per CDR3 protein. The table lists some 200,000 distinct CDR3 sequences, 95% of them singletons.

The specimen sequenced was CD4+ T cells from PBMCs. The TCR originated in a human donor with multiple sclerosis. The genes are TRBV2 and TRBJ2-7; TRBD2 matches 13 bases. DNA of the CDR3: TGTGCCAGCAGTGAAAGACTAGCGGGAGGCGGTGAGCAGTACTTC. Translated: CASSERLAGGGEQYF.